The 13 T cell receptor beta chains in this list originate from one sample, sequenced in a study of T cell repertoires in cytomegalovirus infection. TCRdb reanalysed the reads using MiXCR and keeps one entry per CDR3 protein. The sample carries 550,000 to 850,000 distinct CDR3 sequences, around a third recorded once. Their antigens are not known. The specimen was cultured PBMCs, collected from culture after CMV antigen stimulation. Receptors were obtained from a human donor in good health (CMV status not recorded). Some clones in this sample may be carry-over from other donors' samples.

The chain uses TRBV12-3 or TRBV12-4 and TRBJ1-4; no firm D call. The CDR3 has 13 amino acids. The V end was cut by 4 bases, the J end by 3 bases, with 6 bases between. CDR3 loop: CASSSRANEKLFF. In nucleotides, the CDR3 is TGTGCCAGCAGTTCCCGGGCTAATGAAAAACTGTTTTTT.

The chain uses TRBV18 and TRBJ2-7, with D tentatively TRBD1 (6 bases). In germline, CDR1 is KGHSH, CDR2 LQKENI. V was clipped by 6 bases and J by 2 bases, with 11 bases between them. CDR3 length: 13 amino acids. In DNA form, the CDR3 reads TGTGCCAGCTCTAGGGACAATACCTACGAGCAGTACTTC. Translation gives CASSRDNTYEQYF.

This clonotype was picked up a small number of times. The chain is built from TRBV7-9 and TRBJ2-7, with a possible D match to TRBD2 (6 bases). The CDR3 runs 16 residues. Germline lookup yields CDR1 SEHNR and CDR2 FQNEAQ (reference sequence). The germline V and J ends were trimmed by 5 bases and 3 bases, with 20 bases remaining between them. CDR3 protein: CASSHSREKGNYEQYF. CDR3 nucleotides: TGTGCCAGCAGCCATTCGCGGGAAAAAGGGAACTACGAGCAGTACTTC.

The chain combines TRBV7-4 with TRBJ2-5, with no clear D. The CDR3 length is 14 residues. The V gene's germline CDR1 is SGHVT and CDR2 SQSDAQ. Trimming pared 5 bases from V and 1 base from J, leaving 11 bases between. CDR3 amino acids: CASSPTPTQETQYF. Here the CDR3 DNA reads TGTGCCAGCAGCCCAACACCAACCCAAGAGACCCAGTACTTC.

Here the CDR3 DNA reads TGCAGTGCTAGGGCGACCCTTGGGAGGGGACCCATCTCCGGAGGCTACACCTTC. Its translation is CSARATLGRGPISGGYTF. The chain joins TRBV20-1 to TRBJ1-2; D is possibly TRBD1 (5 bases). Trimming stripped 3 bases from V and 8 bases from J, with 31 bases between. The CDR3 length is 18 residues. The germline CDR1 and CDR2 sequences are DFQATT and SNEGSKA (reference sequence).

This clonotype was seen a handful of times. This chain connects TRBV5-1 to TRBJ2-1, with 7 bases identical to TRBD1. This CDR3 is 15 amino acids long. Germline assignment: CDR1 SGHRS and CDR2 YFSETQ. V lost 0 bases to trimming and J lost 7 bases; unmatched junction nucleotides: 7. The CDR3 DNA reads as TGCGCCAGCAGCTTGGGCAGGGCAGGGGGTAATGAGCAGTTCTTC. This translates into CASSLGRAGGNEQFF. Filled out from reference TRBV5-1 and TRBJ2-1, the complete variable domain reads KAGVTQTPRYLIKTRGQQVTLSCSPISGHRSVSWYQQTPGQGLQFLFEYFSETQRNKGNFPGRFSGRQFSNSRSEMNVSTLELGDSALYLCASSLGRAGGNEQFFGPGTRLTVL.

The V gene is TRBV4-3, the J gene TRBJ1-2, with D possibly being TRBD1 (6 bases). Trimming took off 1 base at V and 4 bases at J, with 16 bases between the two ends. The germline V gene has CDR1 LGHNA and CDR2 YSLEER. This CDR3 region has 16 residues. CDR3 in DNA: TGCGCCAGCAGCCAAGTCCGGACAGAGGGTATCTATGGCTACACCTTC. Its protein product is CASSQVRTEGIYGYTF.

The chain is built from TRBV20-1 and TRBJ1-4; D gene unclear. The V and J ends lost 4 bases and 3 bases respectively, with 18 bases between them. CDR1 and CDR2 (germline): DFQATT, SNEGSKA (reference sequence). The CDR3 contains 16 residues. The CDR3 sequence: CSATAWGYLANEKLFF. DNA for the CDR3: TGCAGTGCTACTGCCTGGGGATACTTAGCTAATGAAAAACTGTTTTTT.

This clonotype was counted a few times. The rearrangement joins TRBV7-9 to TRBJ2-7; 9 positions agree with TRBD1. Germline V lookup: CDR1 SEHNR, CDR2 FQNEAQ (reference sequence). There are 14 residues in the CDR3. J was trimmed by 3 bases and V by 3 bases; bases with no gene match: 3. Here the CDR3 DNA reads TGTGCCAGCAGCTTTAGGGGACAGGGCTACGAGCAGTACTTC. Translating gives CASSFRGQGYEQYF. Full variable domain (rest looked up from reference TRBV7-9 and TRBJ2-7): DTGVSQNPRHKITKRGQNVTFRCDPISEHNRLYWYRQTLGQGPEFLTYFQNEAQLEKSRLLSDRFSAERPKGSFSTLEIQRTEQGDSAMYLCASSFRGQGYEQYFGPGTRLTVT.

The chain uses TRBV18 and TRBJ2-7; D is undetermined. V gave up 0 bases and J gave up 0 bases, with 12 bases separating them. Per the germline V gene, CDR1 is KGHSH and CDR2 is LQKENI. The CDR3 contains 16 residues. CDR3 DNA sequence: TGTGCCAGCTCACCACCGAAGGACGGGCGCTCCTACGAGCAGTACTTC. It yields the protein CASSPPKDGRSYEQYF.

This clonotype has just a few counts. CDR3 in amino acids: CASSLVPSLNEQYF. The CDR3 DNA follows: TGTGCCAGCAGCTTAGTCCCGAGTCTTAACGAGCAGTACTTC. V and J are TRBV7-2 and TRBJ2-7, with unresolved D. CDR3 length: 14 residues. Germline V gene data show CDR1 as SGHTA and CDR2 as FQGNSA. V was cut by 1 base and J by 5 bases, with 12 bases left in between.

The gene calls are TRBV7-2 and TRBJ2-7, with 11 bases identical to TRBD2. The CDR3 consists of 16 residues. J was trimmed by 4 bases and V by 2 bases; bases with no gene match: 7. From germline, CDR1 is SGHTA and CDR2 FQGNSA. In DNA, the CDR3 is TGTGCCAGCAGCTTAACTCGACTAGCGGGGAATTACGAGCAGTACTTC. Protein sequence: CASSLTRLAGNYEQYF.

The rearrangement joins TRBV6-2 or TRBV6-3 to TRBJ1-2; D is perhaps TRBD1 (6 bases). Per germline, CDR1 MNHEY and CDR2 SVGEGT. Between the trimmed V and J ends, which lost 8 bases and 3 bases, there was a span of 13 bases. CDR3 length: 13 amino acids. The CDR3 nucleotides read TGTGCCAGCGTATCAGGGGATCACTATGGCTACACCTTC. The encoded protein is CASVSGDHYGYTF.